Presented here are 3 T cell receptor beta chains from one specimen sequenced in a study of somatic mutations in cytotoxic T cells in rheumatoid arthritis. Using immunoSEQ multiplex PCR, the repertoire was profiled, and TCRdb retains in-frame clones only, with some absent. The sample consists of about 11,000 clones, approximately 73% of them appearing once. Sample: CD8+ T cells sorted from blood. The receptors were gathered from a woman aged 40 to 50 in good health.

CDR3: CASSAGQNGYTF. The CDR3 region has the DNA TGTGCCAGCAGCGCAGGACAGAATGGCTACACCTTC. The chain uses TRBV9 and TRBJ1-2; weak D call: TRBD1 (6 bases). CDR1 SGDLS and CDR2 YYNGEE come from the germline V gene. The CDR3 has 12 residues. Deletions cut 3 bases from V and 6 bases from J, with 9 bases between.

The chain employs TRBV11-3 and TRBJ2-1; 9 nucleotides line up with TRBD2. The CDR3 is 17 amino acids. Germline V CDR1 and CDR2: SGHNT, YENEEA. With 5 bases clipped from V and 7 bases from J, the junction kept 15 bases outside the gene matches. CDR3 in amino acids: CASSARGSGRRRNEQFF. The CDR3 coding sequence is TGTGCCAGCAGCGCGCGGGGAAGCGGGAGGAGGAGGAATGAGCAGTTCTTC.

This clone was detected once. This chain connects TRBV9 to TRBJ1-2, with TRBD1 matching over 10 bases. CDR3 length equals 16 residues. Germline V lookup: CDR1 SGDLS, CDR2 YYNGEE. After removal of 4 bases from V and 4 bases from J, the junction contained 10 bases not matched to a gene. The CDR3 DNA reads as TGTGCCAGCAGCCCTCGGACAGGGGGAGGCGGCTATGGCTACACCTTC. This sequence encodes CASSPRTGGGGYGYTF.